Here is one TCR beta chain with its context. Its antigen is currently unknown. The source of the sample is a study of shared clonotypes between healthy human individuals. It was CD45RO-negative cells, positively selected for CCR7, that made up naive CD8 cells, with terminally differentiated effector memory CD45RA+ cells excluded. Those who donated, Caucasian adults without exception, all lived in Nashville, Tennessee. Authors' processing steps: Junction-only sequences produced by ImmunoSEQ had no quality scores, so filtering differed. The table came from immunoSEQ multiplex PCR; TCRdb's copy has only in-frame clones and leaves some out. For V, J and clone size, that table is used; D and trimming come from the DNA. This sample carries approximately 600,000 clones, around 95% of them seen once, and the ten largest clones take 0.11%. Notes on the study in general: A handful of donors showed sharing of around 5.3% of naive CD4 clonotypes. Compared with memory subsets, naive subsets generally had larger estimated richness.

This CDR3 region has 13 residues. V was trimmed by 8 bases and J by 1 base, leaving 12 bases between them. CDR1 and CDR2 from the germline V gene are MNHEY and SMNVEV (reference sequence). The receptor comes from a woman aged 30 to 39 in good health. The J gene is TRBJ2-7, the V gene TRBV27; perhaps TRBD1 as D (8 bases). Material: naive CD8+ T cells sorted from blood. The CDR3 protein is CASQQGGSYEQYF. The CDR3 DNA follows: TGTGCCAGCCAACAGGGGGGGTCCTACGAGCAGTACTTC.